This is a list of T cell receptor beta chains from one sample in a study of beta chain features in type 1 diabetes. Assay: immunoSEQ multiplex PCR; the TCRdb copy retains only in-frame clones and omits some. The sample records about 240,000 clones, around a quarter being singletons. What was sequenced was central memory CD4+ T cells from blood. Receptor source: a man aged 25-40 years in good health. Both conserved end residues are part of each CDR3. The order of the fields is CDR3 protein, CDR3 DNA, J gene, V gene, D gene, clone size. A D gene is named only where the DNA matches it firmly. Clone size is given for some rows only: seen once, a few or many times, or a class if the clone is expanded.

cdr3_aa: CSAFFETQYF
cdr3_nt: TGCAGTGCATTCTTTGAGACCCAGTACTTC
j_call: TRBJ2-5
v_call: TRBV20-1
d_call: -
clone_size: -

cdr3_aa: CASSLIPSGYNEQFF
cdr3_nt: TGTGCCAGCAGCTTAATCCCTAGCGGGTACAATGAGCAGTTCTTC
j_call: TRBJ2-1
v_call: TRBV7-2
d_call: TRBD2
clone_size: many

cdr3_aa: CAWSPPGAAFF
cdr3_nt: TGTGCCTGGAGTCCCCCGGGGGCTGCTTTCTTT
j_call: TRBJ1-1
v_call: TRBV30
d_call: -
clone_size: -

cdr3_aa: CASSISGRAGNEQFF
cdr3_nt: TGTGCCAGCAGTATTAGCGGGAGGGCCGGGAATGAGCAGTTCTTC
j_call: TRBJ2-1
v_call: TRBV7-9
d_call: TRBD2
clone_size: -

cdr3_aa: CASSHYGSRNAGQYF
cdr3_nt: TGTGCCAGCAGCCATTACGGCTCTAGGAACGCCGGGCAGTACTTC
j_call: TRBJ2-7
v_call: TRBV7-2
d_call: -
clone_size: -

cdr3_aa: CASSYSGISGANVLTF
cdr3_nt: TGTGCCAGCAGTTACTCGGGCATTTCTGGGGCCAACGTCCTGACTTTC
j_call: TRBJ2-6
v_call: TRBV6-6
d_call: -
clone_size: -

cdr3_aa: CASSLGAQETQYF
cdr3_nt: TGTGCCAGCAGCCTTGGAGCCCAAGAGACCCAGTACTTC
j_call: TRBJ2-5
v_call: TRBV6-5
d_call: -
clone_size: -

cdr3_aa: CASKTSGIGETQYF
cdr3_nt: TGTGCCAGTAAGACTAGCGGGATTGGAGAGACCCAGTACTTC
j_call: TRBJ2-5
v_call: TRBV19
d_call: TRBD2
clone_size: -

cdr3_aa: CASSLTLAKNIQYF
cdr3_nt: TGTGCCAGCAGCCTGACTCTAGCCAAAAACATTCAGTACTTC
j_call: TRBJ2-4
v_call: TRBV7-2
d_call: -
clone_size: -

cdr3_aa: CASSLAGTGKTDTQYF
cdr3_nt: TGTGCCAGCAGTTTAGCCGGGACAGGGAAGACAGATACGCAGTATTTT
j_call: TRBJ2-3
v_call: TRBV28
d_call: TRBD1
clone_size: few

cdr3_aa: CASSTHRQAETQYF
cdr3_nt: TGTGCCAGTAGTACTCATCGACAGGCAGAGACCCAGTACTTC
j_call: TRBJ2-5
v_call: TRBV19
d_call: -
clone_size: -

cdr3_aa: CASSQEPFYNEQFF
cdr3_nt: TGCGCCAGCAGCCAAGAGCCATTCTACAATGAGCAGTTCTTC
j_call: TRBJ2-1
v_call: TRBV4-3
d_call: -
clone_size: -

cdr3_aa: CASSQVPEVETQYF
cdr3_nt: TGCGCCAGCAGCCAAGTCCCAGAGGTGGAGACCCAGTACTTC
j_call: TRBJ2-5
v_call: TRBV4-1
d_call: -
clone_size: -

cdr3_aa: CAWARGKGNTIYF
cdr3_nt: TGTGCCTGGGCACGGGGGAAAGGAAACACCATATATTTT
j_call: TRBJ1-3
v_call: TRBV30
d_call: -
clone_size: -

cdr3_aa: CASSALPGSDPNYGYTF
cdr3_nt: TGTGCCAGTAGTGCCCTCCCGGGCAGTGACCCTAACTATGGCTACACCTTC
j_call: TRBJ1-2
v_call: TRBV19
d_call: -
clone_size: -

cdr3_aa: CASSPLDRDYGYTF
cdr3_nt: TGTGCCAGCTCACCACTGGACAGGGACTATGGCTACACCTTC
j_call: TRBJ1-2
v_call: TRBV18
d_call: TRBD1
clone_size: -

cdr3_aa: CASSEYRAPYEQYF
cdr3_nt: TGTGCCAGCAGTGAATATAGGGCCCCCTACGAGCAGTACTTC
j_call: TRBJ2-7
v_call: TRBV25-1
d_call: -
clone_size: -

cdr3_aa: CASSQERGGGAPYNEQFF
cdr3_nt: TGTGCCAGCAGCCAAGAACGGGGCGGTGGGGCCCCCTACAATGAGCAGTTCTTC
j_call: TRBJ2-1
v_call: TRBV4-2
d_call: -
clone_size: few

cdr3_aa: CASSRTGASYNEQFF
cdr3_nt: TGTGCCAGCAGCCGGACAGGGGCTTCCTACAATGAGCAGTTCTTC
j_call: TRBJ2-1
v_call: TRBV7-7
d_call: TRBD1
clone_size: -

cdr3_aa: CASSPLRDEQYF
cdr3_nt: TGTGCCAGCAGCCCCCTACGCGACGAGCAGTACTTC
j_call: TRBJ2-7
v_call: TRBV7-9
d_call: -
clone_size: -

cdr3_aa: CAWSVVGGGYTF
cdr3_nt: TGTGCCTGGAGTGTGGTAGGCGGCGGCTACACCTTC
j_call: TRBJ1-2
v_call: TRBV30
d_call: -
clone_size: -

cdr3_aa: CASSEAHVGYTF
cdr3_nt: TGTGCCAGCAGTGAAGCGCACGTTGGCTACACCTTC
j_call: TRBJ1-2
v_call: TRBV2
d_call: -
clone_size: -

cdr3_aa: CASSPGSGSYNEQFF
cdr3_nt: TGTGCCAGCAGCCCTGGAAGCGGGTCCTACAATGAGCAGTTCTTC
j_call: TRBJ2-1
v_call: TRBV7-9
d_call: -
clone_size: -

cdr3_aa: CAWSVLSSAGGGANVLTF
cdr3_nt: TGTGCCTGGAGTGTACTCTCTTCGGCGGGTGGAGGGGCCAACGTCCTGACTTTC
j_call: TRBJ2-6
v_call: TRBV30
d_call: -
clone_size: -

cdr3_aa: CASSRYTGELFF
cdr3_nt: TGTGCCAGCAGCCGATACACCGGGGAGCTGTTTTTT
j_call: TRBJ2-2
v_call: TRBV7-2
d_call: -
clone_size: many

cdr3_aa: CAWSPTWGASTDTQYF
cdr3_nt: TGTGCCTGGAGTCCGACCTGGGGGGCTAGCACAGATACGCAGTATTTT
j_call: TRBJ2-3
v_call: TRBV30
d_call: -
clone_size: -

cdr3_aa: CASSLDELAGTDTQYF
cdr3_nt: TGTGCCAGCAGCTTAGATGAACTAGCGGGCACAGATACGCAGTATTTT
j_call: TRBJ2-3
v_call: TRBV7-2
d_call: TRBD2
clone_size: many

cdr3_aa: CASSVDSRNNEQFF
cdr3_nt: TGTGCCAGCAGCGTCGATAGTAGAAACAATGAGCAGTTCTTC
j_call: TRBJ2-1
v_call: TRBV7-8
d_call: -
clone_size: few

cdr3_aa: CASSSLSNEQFF
cdr3_nt: TGTGCCAGCAGCTCCCTTTCAAATGAGCAGTTCTTC
j_call: TRBJ2-1
v_call: TRBV25-1
d_call: -
clone_size: -

cdr3_aa: CASSLAGSGRTIEQYF
cdr3_nt: TGTGCCAGCAGCTTAGCGGGTAGCGGGAGAACTATCGAGCAGTACTTC
j_call: TRBJ2-7
v_call: TRBV7-9
d_call: TRBD2
clone_size: few

cdr3_aa: CASSLGGLETQYF
cdr3_nt: TGTGCCAGCAGCTTGGGGGGGCTGGAGACCCAGTACTTC
j_call: TRBJ2-5
v_call: TRBV5-6
d_call: -
clone_size: -

cdr3_aa: CATGRGDTQYF
cdr3_nt: TGTGCCACCGGGCGGGGCGATACGCAGTATTTT
j_call: TRBJ2-3
v_call: TRBV2
d_call: -
clone_size: -

cdr3_aa: CATRGGREADTQYF
cdr3_nt: TGTGCCACGCGAGGAGGCAGGGAGGCAGATACGCAGTATTTT
j_call: TRBJ2-3
v_call: TRBV10-3
d_call: -
clone_size: -

cdr3_aa: CAWTELNTGELFF
cdr3_nt: TGTGCCTGGACCGAATTAAACACCGGGGAGCTGTTTTTT
j_call: TRBJ2-2
v_call: TRBV30
d_call: -
clone_size: -

cdr3_aa: CASSSNRVSETQYF
cdr3_nt: TGTGCCAGCAGCTCCAACAGGGTATCTGAGACCCAGTACTTC
j_call: TRBJ2-5
v_call: TRBV7-7
d_call: -
clone_size: few

cdr3_aa: CASSQLTGFYGYTF
cdr3_nt: TGTGCCAGCAGCCAACTGACAGGGTTTTATGGCTACACCTTC
j_call: TRBJ1-2
v_call: TRBV11-2
d_call: TRBD1
clone_size: few

cdr3_aa: CASKSGQAVLNEKLFF
cdr3_nt: TGTGCCAGTAAATCTGGACAAGCCGTCTTGAATGAAAAACTGTTTTTT
j_call: TRBJ1-4
v_call: TRBV19
d_call: -
clone_size: -

cdr3_aa: CSVGDRRNTEAFF
cdr3_nt: TGCAGCGTAGGGGACAGGCGGAACACTGAAGCTTTCTTT
j_call: TRBJ1-1
v_call: TRBV29-1
d_call: TRBD1
clone_size: few

cdr3_aa: CASSLDLPTGETQYF
cdr3_nt: TGTGCCAGCAGCTTAGATCTCCCAACCGGAGAGACCCAGTACTTC
j_call: TRBJ2-5
v_call: TRBV7-9
d_call: -
clone_size: -

cdr3_aa: CASLAGVTGELFF
cdr3_nt: TGTGCCAGCTTAGCGGGAGTCACCGGGGAGCTGTTTTTT
j_call: TRBJ2-2
v_call: TRBV7-6
d_call: TRBD2
clone_size: -

cdr3_aa: CASSPQGRQENIQYF
cdr3_nt: TGTGCCAGCAGCCCCCAAGGCAGACAGGAAAACATTCAGTACTTC
j_call: TRBJ2-4
v_call: TRBV9
d_call: -
clone_size: few

cdr3_aa: CASSSDRNNEQFF
cdr3_nt: TGTGCCAGCAGCTCGGACAGAAACAATGAGCAGTTCTTC
j_call: TRBJ2-1
v_call: TRBV7-8
d_call: -
clone_size: -

cdr3_aa: CASTRDSLEQYF
cdr3_nt: TGTGCCAGCACTAGGGACAGCCTCGAGCAGTACTTC
j_call: TRBJ2-7
v_call: TRBV28
d_call: TRBD1
clone_size: few

cdr3_aa: CAATQGTYGYTF
cdr3_nt: TGTGCCGCCACACAGGGGACCTATGGCTACACCTTC
j_call: TRBJ1-2
v_call: TRBV2
d_call: TRBD1
clone_size: -

cdr3_aa: CSGGGANTGELFF
cdr3_nt: TGCAGCGGCGGCGGGGCGAACACCGGGGAGCTGTTTTTT
j_call: TRBJ2-2
v_call: TRBV29-1
d_call: -
clone_size: few

cdr3_aa: CAWSGGWPSYNEQFF
cdr3_nt: TGTGCCTGGAGTGGGGGCTGGCCCTCCTACAATGAGCAGTTCTTC
j_call: TRBJ2-1
v_call: TRBV30
d_call: -
clone_size: -

cdr3_aa: CSARSAYEQYF
cdr3_nt: TGCAGCGCGAGGAGTGCCTACGAGCAGTACTTC
j_call: TRBJ2-7
v_call: TRBV29-1
d_call: -
clone_size: many

cdr3_aa: CASSRRGGETQYF
cdr3_nt: TGTGCCAGCAGTCGACGGGGCGGCGAGACCCAGTACTTC
j_call: TRBJ2-5
v_call: TRBV6-4
d_call: -
clone_size: -

cdr3_aa: CASSRTGGRTEAFF
cdr3_nt: TGTGCCAGCAGCCGGACAGGAGGCAGGACTGAAGCTTTCTTT
j_call: TRBJ1-1
v_call: TRBV11-1
d_call: TRBD1
clone_size: few

cdr3_aa: CASSFEGRAQYF
cdr3_nt: TGTGCCAGCAGCTTTGAGGGGAGGGCGCAGTATTTT
j_call: TRBJ2-3
v_call: TRBV11-2
d_call: TRBD2
clone_size: few

cdr3_aa: CAWSHDSNQPQHF
cdr3_nt: TGTGCCTGGAGTCACGACAGCAATCAGCCCCAGCATTTT
j_call: TRBJ1-5
v_call: TRBV30
d_call: -
clone_size: -

cdr3_aa: CASSRPSKAYEQYF
cdr3_nt: TGTGCCAGCAGCCGACCCTCTAAGGCCTACGAGCAGTACTTC
j_call: TRBJ2-7
v_call: TRBV5-6
d_call: -
clone_size: few